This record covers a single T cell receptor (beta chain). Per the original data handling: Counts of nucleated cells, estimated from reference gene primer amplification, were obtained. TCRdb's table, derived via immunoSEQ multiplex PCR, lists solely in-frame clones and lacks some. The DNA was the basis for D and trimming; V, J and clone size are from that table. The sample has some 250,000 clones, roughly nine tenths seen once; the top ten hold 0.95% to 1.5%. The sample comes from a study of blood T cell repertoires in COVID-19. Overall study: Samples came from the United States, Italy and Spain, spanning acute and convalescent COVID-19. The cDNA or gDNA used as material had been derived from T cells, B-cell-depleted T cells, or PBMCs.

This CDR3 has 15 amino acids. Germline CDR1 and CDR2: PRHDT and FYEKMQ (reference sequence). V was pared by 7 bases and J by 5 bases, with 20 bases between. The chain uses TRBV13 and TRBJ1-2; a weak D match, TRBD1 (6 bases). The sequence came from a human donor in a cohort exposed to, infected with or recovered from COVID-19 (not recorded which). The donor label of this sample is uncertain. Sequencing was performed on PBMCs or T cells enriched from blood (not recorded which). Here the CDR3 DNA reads TGTGCCAGCACCTCGTCGGACAGAAACGTGTATGGCTACACCTTC. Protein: CASTSSDRNVYGYTF.